The 32 T cell receptor beta chains below come from one sample, sequenced in a study of T cells in pancreatic ductal adenocarcinoma. Profiled with immunoSEQ multiplex PCR; TCRdb holds only in-frame clones, not every one. The data hold under 5,500 clones, with roughly 80% observed a single time. No neoadjuvant therapy was given to the selected pancreatic ductal adenocarcinoma patients before their surgery. The specimen sequenced was pancreatic tumor tissue. The receptors were gathered from a human donor with pancreatic ductal adenocarcinoma. The donor label of this sample is uncertain.

This chain joins TRBV29-1 and TRBJ1-4, with a tentative D call TRBD1 (5 bases). Germline CDR1 SQVTM, CDR2 ANQGSEA. The CDR3 contains 14 residues. Trimming left V 6 bases short and J 4 bases short, with 15 bases between. The chain's CDR3 is CSVLDGALNEKLFF. The CDR3, as DNA: TGCAGCGTCCTGGACGGGGCCCTTAATGAAAAACTGTTTTTT.

This clone was counted between two and nine times. The gene calls are TRBV19 and TRBJ1-2, with TRBD1 matching 8 bases. The germline V gene has CDR1 LNHDA and CDR2 SQIVND (reference sequence). The CDR3 has 14 amino acids. J was trimmed by 8 bases and V by 5 bases; bases with no gene match: 10. CDR3 residues: CASSFPGQARGYTF. In DNA form, the CDR3 reads TGTGCCAGTAGTTTCCCGGGACAGGCGCGGGGCTACACCTTC.

Only a few counts were recorded for this clone. The chain recombines TRBV7-9 with TRBJ1-4, with 7 positions matching TRBD1. There are 15 residues in the CDR3. Germline lookup yields CDR1 SEHNR and CDR2 FQNEAQ (reference sequence). Trimming at V came to 3 bases and at J to 0 bases, leaving 1 base not matched to a gene. In DNA, the CDR3 is TGTGCCAGCAGCTTGGGACAGACAACTAATGAAAAACTGTTTTTT. It is translated as CASSLGQTTNEKLFF.

CDR3 coding DNA: TGCGCCAGCAGCCCGGCGGGACTAGCGGGCTATAGCTCCTACGAGCAGTACTTC. Protein product: CASSPAGLAGYSSYEQYF. V and J are TRBV4-1 and TRBJ2-7; 12 nucleotides align to TRBD2. V was pared by 4 bases and J by 0 bases, with 10 bases of the junction left unmatched. This CDR3 spans 18 amino acids. The germline gives CDR1 MGHRA, CDR2 YSYEKL.

The CDR3 protein is CASSEAPADTQYF. The CDR3 DNA sequence: TGTGCCAGCAGTGAAGCCCCGGCAGATACGCAGTATTTT. V usage is TRBV6-1 and J usage is TRBJ2-3; D remains ambiguous. The germline gives CDR1 MNHNS, CDR2 SASEGT. The CDR3 runs to 13 residues. V was pared by 0 bases and J by 4 bases, with 5 bases between.

The chain couples TRBV4-3 to TRBJ2-5, with 10 bases identical to TRBD2. J lost 1 base, V lost 2 bases, and 13 bases had no gene match. The CDR3 loop spans 19 amino acids. Germline assignment: CDR1 LGHNA and CDR2 YSLEER. The CDR3 loop reads CASSQRPWRAGGGQETQYF. In DNA, the CDR3 is TGCGCCAGCAGCCAACGACCCTGGAGAGCGGGAGGGGGCCAAGAGACCCAGTACTTC.

This CDR3 is CASSIGIRRSPLTDTQYF. CDR3 coding DNA: TGTGCCAGTAGTATAGGTATTCGTCGATCTCCCCTTACAGATACGCAGTATTTT. The chain recombines TRBV19 with TRBJ2-3; no definite D call. This CDR3 has 18 residues. Trimming stripped 1 base from V and 3 bases from J, with 20 bases between. Germline V CDR1 and CDR2: LNHDA, SQIVND (reference sequence).

The chain's CDR3 is CASRPLAGADREQFF. In DNA, the CDR3 is TGTGCCAGCAGACCCCTAGCGGGAGCGGATAGAGAGCAGTTCTTC. The chain recombines TRBV6-5 with TRBJ2-1; the match to TRBD2 covers 10 bases. Germline loops: CDR1 MNHEY, CDR2 SVGAGI. This CDR3 region has 15 residues. V shed 6 bases and J 10 bases; nucleotides not matched to a gene: 12.

This clone was picked up one time. This chain uses TRBV29-1 with TRBJ1-4, with D uncertain. V was shortened by 4 bases and J by 4 bases, with 10 bases between the two germline ends. The CDR3 sequence is 13 residues long. From germline, CDR1 is SQVTM and CDR2 ANQGSEA. CDR3 DNA sequence: TGCAGCGTTGTCGGGCAGCGTAATGAAAAACTGTTTTTT. As protein: CSVVGQRNEKLFF.

In DNA form, the CDR3 reads TGTGCCAGCAGCTTTGGCGGGAGCTCCTACGAGCAGTACTTC. Translation: CASSFGGSSYEQYF. This rearrangement joins TRBV7-7 to TRBJ2-7; TRBD2 matches 7 bases. V lost 3 bases and J lost 0; bases outside the gene matches: 2. This CDR3 has 14 amino acids. The germline CDR1 and CDR2 sequences are SSHAT and FNYEAQ (reference sequence).

This chain uses TRBV5-5 with TRBJ1-6; D gene unclear. This CDR3 has 15 residues. CDR1 SGHKS and CDR2 YYEKEE come from the germline V gene (reference sequence). V gave up 0 bases and J gave up 8 bases, with 12 bases separating them. This CDR3 reads CASSLAEGLHSPLHF. The CDR3 DNA reads TGTGCCAGCAGCTTGGCCGAAGGCCTTCATTCACCCCTCCACTTT.

The V call is TRBV5-4, the J call TRBJ2-3; 10 nucleotides match TRBD2. V lost 4 bases to trimming and J lost 5 bases; unmatched junction nucleotides: 4. CDR3 length equals 14 residues. Germline lookup yields CDR1 SGHNT and CDR2 YYREEE (reference sequence). The CDR3 DNA is TGTGCCAGCAGCGAGCGGGGGGGGTTAGATACGCAGTATTTT. This encodes CASSERGGLDTQYF.

This clone was seen only a few times. The rearrangement uses TRBV28 and TRBJ2-2; D is unresolved. Deletions cut 3 bases from V and 0 bases from J, with 11 bases between. The CDR3 runs 16 residues. Germline-derived CDR1 and CDR2 are MDHEN and SYDVKM. DNA of the CDR3: TGTGCCAGCAGTTTGGTGAGAGCCGCGAACACCGGGGAGCTGTTTTTT. Encoded protein: CASSLVRAANTGELFF.

This clone was counted a single time. The chain has TRBV19 and TRBJ1-1, with a possible D match to TRBD1 (5 bases). Germline V lookup: CDR1 LNHDA, CDR2 SQIVND (reference sequence). This CDR3 has 14 amino acids. Trimming removed 0 bases from V and 0 bases from J, with 5 bases in between. In nucleotides, the CDR3 is TGTGCCAGTAGTATAGACAGGGTGAACACTGAAGCTTTCTTT. Encoded protein: CASSIDRVNTEAFF.

The rearrangement uses TRBV25-1 and TRBJ2-3, with D perhaps being TRBD1 or TRBD2 (5 bases each). In germline, CDR1 is MGHDK, CDR2 SYGVNS. The V and J ends lost 4 bases and 10 bases respectively, with 9 bases between them. The CDR3 is 11 residues long. The CDR3 reads CASSVEGSQYF. In DNA form, the CDR3 reads TGTGCCAGCAGTGTCGAGGGGTCGCAGTATTTT.

This clone was detected once. CDR3 loop: CASSLAAGSSYEQYF. DNA of the CDR3: TGTGCCAGCAGCTTAGCGGCTGGAAGCTCCTACGAGCAGTACTTC. This chain joins TRBV7-9 and TRBJ2-7; D is undetermined. This CDR3 comprises 15 residues. Germline-derived CDR1 and CDR2 are SEHNR and FQNEAQ (reference sequence). V lost 0 bases and J lost 0, with 9 bases in between. The full variable domain, with the rest looked up from reference TRBV7-9 and TRBJ2-7, is DTGVSQNPRHKITKRGQNVTFRCDPISEHNRLYWYRQTLGQGPEFLTYFQNEAQLEKSRLLSDRFSAERPKGSFSTLEIQRTEQGDSAMYLCASSLAAGSSYEQYFGPGTRLTVT.

The rearrangement joins TRBV5-3 to TRBJ1-3; 9 bases line up with TRBD1. TRBV5-3 has ORF status, its function being uncertain. V lost 1 base and J lost 1; bases outside the gene matches: 9. CDR3 length: 18 residues. The CDR3 loop is CARSLTDRGKASGNTIYF. The CDR3 DNA is TGTGCCAGAAGCTTGACCGACAGGGGGAAGGCGTCTGGAAACACCATATATTTT.

V gene TRBV30 combines with J gene TRBJ1-1, with D possibly TRBD1 on 5 matching bases. This CDR3 contains 13 residues. Per the germline V gene, CDR1 is GTSNPN and CDR2 is SVGIG (reference sequence). Between the trimmed V and J ends, which lost 4 bases and 0 bases, there was a span of 9 bases. CDR3 sequence: CAWMRGVNTEAFF. The DNA of the CDR3 is TGTGCCTGGATGAGGGGCGTGAACACTGAAGCTTTCTTT.

The chain links TRBV5-1 to TRBJ1-2; D gene unclear. The CDR3 covers 13 residues. The germline CDR1 and CDR2 sequences are SGHRS and YFSETQ. V gave up 4 bases and J gave up 4 bases, with 11 bases separating them. The CDR3 sequence is CASSLRSFYGYTF. The CDR3 DNA reads TGCGCCAGCAGCCTAAGGAGCTTCTATGGCTACACCTTC.

The rearrangement links TRBV5-4 to TRBJ1-1, with D hard to call. Trimming stripped 0 bases from V and 0 bases from J, with 6 bases between. Germline V lookup: CDR1 SGHNT, CDR2 YYREEE (reference sequence). The CDR3 contains 14 residues. The CDR3 spells CASSLVGMNTEAFF. DNA of the CDR3: TGTGCCAGCAGCTTGGTGGGGATGAACACTGAAGCTTTCTTT.

The chain carries TRBV19 and TRBJ2-7; 7 positions agree with TRBD2. Germline V gene data show CDR1 as LNHDA and CDR2 as SQIVND (reference sequence). The CDR3 sequence is 15 residues long. V dropped 5 bases and J dropped 2; count of bases not matched to a gene: 9. For the CDR3, the DNA is TGTGCCAGTAGTCCCGGGACTATCCTTCCCTACGAGCAGTACTTC. It translates to CASSPGTILPYEQYF.

The genes are TRBV10-3 and TRBJ2-1; 10 bases align to TRBD1. The ends lost 0 bases at V and 3 bases at J; junction bases unmatched: 17. Germline CDR1 is ENHRY and CDR2 is SYGVKD. CDR3 size: 21 residues. The CDR3 bases are TGTGCCATCAGTGAGTCATTGGGGACAGGGGTCGGTAGAGGCTACTACAATGAGCAGTTCTTC. Amino acid sequence: CAISESLGTGVGRGYYNEQFF.

The CDR3 DNA reads TGTGCCAGCAGCTTAGAGAACAGGGGGTTGTACACTGAAGCTTTCTTT. Amino acid sequence: CASSLENRGLYTEAFF. The J gene is TRBJ1-1, the V gene TRBV7-8; TRBD1 agrees at 8 bases. Germline V gene lookup returns CDR1 SGHVS and CDR2 FQNEAQ. The CDR3 contains 16 residues. Trimming cost V 1 base and J 3 bases; bases outside gene matches: 7.

The genes are TRBV5-1 and TRBJ2-7; 11 bases agree with TRBD1. Germline CDR1 and CDR2: SGHRS and YFSETQ. The junction had 6 bases not matched to a gene; V was cut back by 1 base and J by 6 bases. The CDR3 loop spans 15 amino acids. The CDR3 spells CASSLRTGTGGEQYF. CDR3 nucleotides: TGCGCCAGCAGCTTGAGAACCGGGACAGGGGGCGAGCAGTACTTC.

The chain uses TRBV5-6 and TRBJ2-5; tentatively, D is TRBD1 (5 bases). In germline, CDR1 is SGHDT, CDR2 YYEEEE. Trimming took 0 bases from V and 0 from J, leaving 6 bases between them. The CDR3 loop spans 14 amino acids. This CDR3 reads CASSLGQYQETQYF. CDR3 sequence (DNA): TGTGCCAGCAGCTTGGGACAGTACCAAGAGACCCAGTACTTC.

This clone occurred a few times. The V call is TRBV16, the J call TRBJ1-5; no firm D call. Germline values: CDR1 KGHSY, CDR2 FQNENV. V was cut by 0 bases and J by 2 bases, with 5 bases left in between. This CDR3 has 14 amino acids. DNA of the CDR3: TGTGCCAGCAGCCAATCGGCCCGCAATCAGCCCCAGCATTTT. It encodes CASSQSARNQPQHF.

The V and J genes are TRBV5-6 and TRBJ1-4; tentatively, D is TRBD1 (5 bases). CDR1 is SGHDT, CDR2 YYEEEE, per germline. V was pared by 2 bases and J by 8 bases, with 10 bases between. The CDR3 runs 13 residues. This chain's CDR3 is CASSLSGAEKLFF. The CDR3 nucleotides read TGTGCCAGCAGCTTATCCGGGGCGGAAAAACTGTTTTTT.

This clone is a singleton in its sample. This chain links TRBV18 with TRBJ2-2; D is perhaps TRBD1 (6 bases). Deletions cut 1 base from V and 0 bases from J, with 9 bases between. The CDR3 sequence is 16 residues long. Per germline, CDR1 KGHSH and CDR2 LQKENI. The CDR3 DNA follows: TGTGCCAGCTCACCACAGGGGGTCGCGAACACCGGGGAGCTGTTTTTT. Its protein is CASSPQGVANTGELFF. Looking up the rest from reference TRBV18 and TRBJ2-2 gives the full variable domain: NAGVMQNPRHLVRRRGQEARLRCSPMKGHSHVYWYRQLPEEGLKFMVYLQKENIIDESGMPKERFSAEFPKEGPSILRIQQVVRGDSAAYFCASSPQGVANTGELFFGEGSRLTVL.

The chain uses TRBV7-9 and TRBJ1-1, with 8 bases fitting TRBD1. With V trimmed by 5 bases and J by 1 base, 6 bases remained unmatched. Per germline, CDR1 SEHNR and CDR2 FQNEAQ (reference sequence). The CDR3 runs 15 residues. This CDR3 reads CASSPRQGANTEAFF. The CDR3 coding sequence is TGTGCCAGCAGCCCGAGGCAGGGGGCGAACACTGAAGCTTTCTTT.

The chain has TRBV30 and TRBJ2-2; 7 bases line up with TRBD1. CDR3 length: 14 residues. After removal of 2 bases from V and 6 bases from J, the junction contained 6 bases not matched to a gene. Germline-derived CDR1 and CDR2 are GTSNPN and SVGIG (reference sequence). The CDR3 loop is CAWSTQGVSGELFF. As DNA, the CDR3 is TGTGCCTGGAGTACCCAGGGGGTTTCCGGGGAGCTGTTTTTT. The full variable domain, completed using reference TRBV30 and TRBJ2-2, is SQTIHQWPATLVQPVGSPLSLECTVEGTSNPNLYWYRQAAGRGLQLLFYSVGIGQISSEVPQNLSASRPQDRQFILSSKKLLLSDSGFYLCAWSTQGVSGELFFGEGSRLTVL.

The V and J genes are TRBV15 and TRBJ1-6; TRBD1 matches at 10 bases. The CDR3 length is 16 residues. The V and J ends lost 7 bases and 5 bases, in that order; junction bases with no gene match: 8. CDR1 and CDR2 (germline): LNHNV, YYDKDF (reference sequence). CDR3 DNA: TGTGCCACCAACATGCCCGGGACAGGGGATAATTCACCCCTCCACTTT. It specifies CATNMPGTGDNSPLHF.

The V gene is TRBV7-9, the J gene TRBJ1-3; D is undetermined. The V and J ends lost 2 bases and 0 bases respectively, with 14 bases between them. The CDR3 length is 17 residues. CDR1 and CDR2 (germline): SEHNR, FQNEAQ (reference sequence). The CDR3 DNA sequence: TGTGCCAGCAGCTTATCCCCCTCGCTAAGCTCTGGAAACACCATATATTTT. This gives the protein CASSLSPSLSSGNTIYF.